This T cell receptor beta chain was captured by sequencing in a study of OX40 agonist ivuxolimab in advanced cancers. Regarding this clone: What it recognizes is unknown.

In germline, CDR1 is SGHVS, CDR2 FQNEAQ. CDR3 length: 15 residues. V was pared by 3 bases and J by 6 bases, with 15 bases between. Notes on the study in general: Still undetermined is the antigen specificity of the expanded peripheral T cells.

Assay used: immunoSEQ multiplex PCR; TCRdb lists only in-frame clones, some missing. There are 85,000 to 95,000 clones in the sample; about 91% occur only once, and around 0.34% lies in the top ten. Cycle 7 day 1, cycle 4 day 1, and baseline were the timepoints at which blood was sampled. Source: CD4+ or CD8+ T cells sorted from blood, taken in a trial of the OX40 agonist ivuxolimab. The rearrangement joins TRBV7-8 to TRBJ1-5, with D perhaps matching TRBD1 (5 bases). This sequence was found in an adult with an advanced solid tumor such as melanoma, head and neck, liver or kidney cancer. The CDR3 protein is CASSLEGLSGQPQHF. As DNA, the CDR3 is TGTGCCAGCAGCTTGGAGGGACTTTCGGGTCAGCCCCAGCATTTT.